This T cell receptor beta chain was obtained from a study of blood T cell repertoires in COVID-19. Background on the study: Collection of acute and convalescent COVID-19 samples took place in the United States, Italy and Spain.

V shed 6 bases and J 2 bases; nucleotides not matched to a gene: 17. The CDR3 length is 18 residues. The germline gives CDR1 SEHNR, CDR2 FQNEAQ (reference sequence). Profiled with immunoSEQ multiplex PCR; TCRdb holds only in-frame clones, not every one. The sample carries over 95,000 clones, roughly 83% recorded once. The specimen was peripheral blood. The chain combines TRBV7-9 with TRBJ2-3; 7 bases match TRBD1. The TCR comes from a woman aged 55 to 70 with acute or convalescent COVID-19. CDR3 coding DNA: TGTGCCAGCAGTCAGGGGGAGAGGAACAGGGGTAACACAGATACGCAGTATTTT. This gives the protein CASSQGERNRGNTDTQYF.